This is a list of T cell receptor beta chains from one sample in a study of blood T cells in healthy people across ages. TCRdb re-called the 5' RACE reads with MiXCR, one entry per CDR3 protein. The profile shows about 570,000 distinct CDR3 sequences, 25% to 30% of them singletons. The sample consisted of blood. These receptor sequences come from a woman in her sixties or seventies in good health. The CDR3 runs from the conserved cysteine through the conserved F or W. A D gene is named only where the DNA matches it firmly. Clone size is given for some rows only: seen once, a few or many times, or a class if the clone is expanded.

J: TRBJ2-3; D: -; size: many; V: TRBV18; DNA: TGTGCCAGCTCACCGCCTTTAGCGGAGATTACGCAGTATTTT; CDR3: CASSPPLAEITQYF
J: TRBJ2-5; D: TRBD2; size: -; V: TRBV5-1; DNA: TGCGCCAGCAGCGGAGGGACTAGCGGGGGCCCACAAGAGACCCAGTACTTC; CDR3: CASSGGTSGGPQETQYF
J: TRBJ2-3; D: -; size: few; V: TRBV21-1; DNA: TGTGCCAGCAACCCGGGACAGTACACAGATACGCAGTATTTT; CDR3: CASNPGQYTDTQYF
J: TRBJ2-4; D: -; size: -; V: TRBV12-3/TRBV12-4; DNA: TGTGCCAGCAGTTTAGGAGGCAGGGCGATAAACATTCAGTACTTC; CDR3: CASSLGGRAINIQYF
J: TRBJ2-7; D: TRBD2; size: -; V: TRBV18; DNA: TGTGCCAGCTCACCACCGAATGGGCTAGCGGGGTCGCACGAGCAGTACTTC; CDR3: CASSPPNGLAGSHEQYF
J: TRBJ2-5; D: -; size: -; V: TRBV6-6; DNA: TGTGCCAGCAGTTACGCACGGGGGGCAGGGGAGACCCAGTACTTC; CDR3: CASSYARGAGETQYF
J: TRBJ1-2; D: TRBD1; size: -; V: TRBV20-1; DNA: TGCAGTGCTAGAGCCCCGGGACAGAACTATGGCTACACCTTC; CDR3: CSARAPGQNYGYTF
J: TRBJ2-7; D: -; size: -; V: TRBV5-1; DNA: TGCGCCAGCACCCCCGTTGAGGGAGGCGAGCAGTACTTC; CDR3: CASTPVEGGEQYF
J: TRBJ2-4; D: -; size: -; V: TRBV3-1; DNA: TGTGCCAGCAGCCAAGAACGCGCAGGGGAAAGAAACATTCAGTACTTC; CDR3: CASSQERAGERNIQYF
J: TRBJ1-6; D: -; size: -; V: TRBV29-1; DNA: TGCAGCGCTGGGGATGGGGCGGGTAATTCACCCCTCCACTTT; CDR3: CSAGDGAGNSPLHF
J: TRBJ1-1; D: -; size: few; V: TRBV4-2; DNA: TGTGCCAGCAGCCAGGATCACCGGAACACTGAAGCTTTCTTT; CDR3: CASSQDHRNTEAFF
J: TRBJ2-5; D: -; size: few; V: TRBV4-2; DNA: TGTGCCAGCAGCCAAGTGGCGGGGGCGGTGGAGACCCAGTACTTC; CDR3: CASSQVAGAVETQYF
J: TRBJ2-2; D: -; size: few; V: TRBV7-2; DNA: TGTGCCAGCAGCGACAGGAACACCGGGGAGCTGTTTTTT; CDR3: CASSDRNTGELFF
J: TRBJ1-4; D: -; size: few; V: TRBV20-1; DNA: TGCAGTGCTAGTGTAGGAACTAATGAAAAACTGTTTTTT; CDR3: CSASVGTNEKLFF
J: TRBJ1-5; D: -; size: -; V: TRBV7-9; DNA: TGTGCCAGCAGCCCCAACGGGGACAAGCCCCAGCATTTT; CDR3: CASSPNGDKPQHF
J: TRBJ1-3; D: -; size: once; V: TRBV10-3; DNA: TGTGCCATCCAGGGTGGCGGAAACACCATATATTTT; CDR3: CAIQGGGNTIYF